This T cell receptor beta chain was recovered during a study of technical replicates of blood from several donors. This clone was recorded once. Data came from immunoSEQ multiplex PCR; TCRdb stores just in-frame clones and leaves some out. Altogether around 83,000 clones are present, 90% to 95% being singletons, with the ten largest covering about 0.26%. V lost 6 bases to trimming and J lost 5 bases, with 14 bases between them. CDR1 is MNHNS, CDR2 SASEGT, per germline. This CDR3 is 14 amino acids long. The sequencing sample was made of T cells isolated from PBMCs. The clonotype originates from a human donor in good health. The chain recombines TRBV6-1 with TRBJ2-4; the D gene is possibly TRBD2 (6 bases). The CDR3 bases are TGTGCCAGCAGACCGGGAGCAAGTCAAAACATTCAGTACTTC. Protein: CASRPGASQNIQYF.